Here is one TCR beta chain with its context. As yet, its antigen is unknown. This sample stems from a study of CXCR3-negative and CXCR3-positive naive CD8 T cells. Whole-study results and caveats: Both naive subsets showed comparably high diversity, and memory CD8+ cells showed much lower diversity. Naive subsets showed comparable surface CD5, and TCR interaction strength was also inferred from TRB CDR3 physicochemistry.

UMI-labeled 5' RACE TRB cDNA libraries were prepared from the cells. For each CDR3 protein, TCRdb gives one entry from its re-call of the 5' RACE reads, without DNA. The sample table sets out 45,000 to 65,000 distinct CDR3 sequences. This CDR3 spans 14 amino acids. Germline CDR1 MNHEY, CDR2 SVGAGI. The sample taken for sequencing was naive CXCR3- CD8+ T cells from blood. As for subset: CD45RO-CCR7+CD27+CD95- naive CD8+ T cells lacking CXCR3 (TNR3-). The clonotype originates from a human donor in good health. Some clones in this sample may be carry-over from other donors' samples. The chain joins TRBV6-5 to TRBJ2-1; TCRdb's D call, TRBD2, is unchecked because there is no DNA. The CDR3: CASAREGAYNEQFF.